The sample holds a few counts of the clone carrying this T cell receptor (beta chain). No antigen is known for it. This specimen comes from a study of cytomegalovirus exposure and HLA in healthy donors. Study results and limitations: CMV antigen specificity was confirmed in vitro for three CMV-associated chains.

Germline V gene lookup returns CDR1 LGHNA and CDR2 YSLEER. V was cut by 0 bases and J by 6 bases, with 12 bases left in between. This CDR3 is built from 14 residues. Both 60 Vbeta primers and 13 Jbeta primers went into the PCR. TCRdb keeps only in-frame clones here, not all; method: immunoSEQ multiplex PCR. The sample yields 150,000 to 200,000 clones, around 79% seen once. The sample taken for sequencing was PBMCs. V is TRBV4-3 and J is TRBJ2-7; TRBD1 might be the D (5 bases). The sequence was obtained from a woman younger than 45 in good health and CMV-seropositive. The DNA for the CDR3 is TGCGCCAGCAGCCAAGACCGGGCAGGGCGCGAGCAGTACTTC. Translated: CASSQDRAGREQYF.